This T cell receptor (beta chain) was profiled in a study of early T cells in non-severe SARS-CoV-2 infection. General study points: A preference for anti-spike CD8 responses marked VDJdb matching, which missed private and CD4 specificities.

Note on this clonotype: The antigen remains unidentified.

V lost 2 bases, J lost 8 bases, and 16 bases lay in between. CDR1 and CDR2 from the germline V gene are SGHRS and YFSETQ. The CDR3 has 14 amino acids. MiXCR, applied by TCRdb to the 5' RACE reads, yields one record per CDR3 protein. The data contain 40,000 to 65,000 distinct CDR3 sequences, over 7.5% of them singletons. The sequenced material came from whole blood. The clonotype was recovered from an adult who was a healthcare worker with PCR-confirmed SARS-CoV-2 infection or an uninfected control (not recorded which). The J gene is TRBJ1-2, the V gene TRBV5-1; D is unclear. The CDR3 coding sequence is TGCGCCAGCAGCTTACAAAACCAGGACTGGGGCTACACCTTC. Residues: CASSLQNQDWGYTF.